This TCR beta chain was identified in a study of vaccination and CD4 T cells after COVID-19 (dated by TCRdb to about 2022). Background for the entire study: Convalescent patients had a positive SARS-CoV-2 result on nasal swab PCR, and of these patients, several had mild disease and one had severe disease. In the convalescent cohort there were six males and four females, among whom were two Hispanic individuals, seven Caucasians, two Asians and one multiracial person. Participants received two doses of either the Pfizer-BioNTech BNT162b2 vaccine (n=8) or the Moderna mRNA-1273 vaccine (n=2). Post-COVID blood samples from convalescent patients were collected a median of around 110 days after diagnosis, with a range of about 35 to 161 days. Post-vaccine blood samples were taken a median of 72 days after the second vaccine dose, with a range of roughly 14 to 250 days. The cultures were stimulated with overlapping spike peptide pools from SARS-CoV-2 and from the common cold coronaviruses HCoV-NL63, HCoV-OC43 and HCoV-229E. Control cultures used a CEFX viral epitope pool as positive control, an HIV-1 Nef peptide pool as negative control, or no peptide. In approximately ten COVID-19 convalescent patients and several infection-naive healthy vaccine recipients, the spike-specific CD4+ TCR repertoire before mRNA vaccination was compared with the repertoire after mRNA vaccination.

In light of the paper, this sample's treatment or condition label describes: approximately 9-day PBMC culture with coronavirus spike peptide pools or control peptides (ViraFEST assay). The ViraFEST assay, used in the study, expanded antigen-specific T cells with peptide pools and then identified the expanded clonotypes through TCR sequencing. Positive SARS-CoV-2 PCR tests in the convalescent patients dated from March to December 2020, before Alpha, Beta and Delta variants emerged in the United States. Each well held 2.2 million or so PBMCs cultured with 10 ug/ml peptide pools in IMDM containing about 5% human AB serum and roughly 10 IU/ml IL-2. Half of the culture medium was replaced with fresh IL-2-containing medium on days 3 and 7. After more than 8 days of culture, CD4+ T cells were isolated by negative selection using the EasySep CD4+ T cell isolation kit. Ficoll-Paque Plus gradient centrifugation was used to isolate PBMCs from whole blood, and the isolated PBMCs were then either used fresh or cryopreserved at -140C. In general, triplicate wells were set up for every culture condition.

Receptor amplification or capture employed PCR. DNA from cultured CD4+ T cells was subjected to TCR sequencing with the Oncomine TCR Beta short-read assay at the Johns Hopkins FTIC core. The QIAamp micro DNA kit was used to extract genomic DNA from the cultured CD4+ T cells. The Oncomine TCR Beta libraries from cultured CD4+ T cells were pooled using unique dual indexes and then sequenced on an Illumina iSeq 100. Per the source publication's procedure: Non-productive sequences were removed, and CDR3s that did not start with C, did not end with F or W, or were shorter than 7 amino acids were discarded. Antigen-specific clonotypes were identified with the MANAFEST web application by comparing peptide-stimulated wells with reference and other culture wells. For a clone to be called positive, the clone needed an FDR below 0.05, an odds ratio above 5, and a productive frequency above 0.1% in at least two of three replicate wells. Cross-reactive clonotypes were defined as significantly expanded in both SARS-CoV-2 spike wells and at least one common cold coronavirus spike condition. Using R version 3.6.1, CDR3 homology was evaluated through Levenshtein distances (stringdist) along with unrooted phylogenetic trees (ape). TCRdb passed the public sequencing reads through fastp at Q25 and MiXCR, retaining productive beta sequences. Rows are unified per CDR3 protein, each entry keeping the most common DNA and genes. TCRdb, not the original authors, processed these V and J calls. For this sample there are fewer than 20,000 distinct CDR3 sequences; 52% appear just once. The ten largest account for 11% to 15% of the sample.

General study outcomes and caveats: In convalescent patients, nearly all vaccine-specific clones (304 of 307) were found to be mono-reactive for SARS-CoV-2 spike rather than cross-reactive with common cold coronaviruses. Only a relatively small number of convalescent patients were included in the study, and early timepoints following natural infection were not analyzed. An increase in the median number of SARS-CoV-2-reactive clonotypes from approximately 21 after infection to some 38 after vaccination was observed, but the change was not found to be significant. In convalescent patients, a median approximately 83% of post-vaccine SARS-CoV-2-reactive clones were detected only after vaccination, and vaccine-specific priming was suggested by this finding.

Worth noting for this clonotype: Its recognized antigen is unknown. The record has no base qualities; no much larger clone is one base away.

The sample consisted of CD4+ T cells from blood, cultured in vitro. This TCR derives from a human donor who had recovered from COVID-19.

For the CDR3, the sequence is CASSPGSGANVLTF. DNA sequence: TGTGCCAGCAGCCCAGGGTCTGGGGCCAACGTCCTGACTTTC. The chain is assembled from TRBV11-2 and TRBJ2-6; TRBD1 is a possible D gene, resting on 5 matching bases. The CDR3 numbers 14 residues from cysteine through phenylalanine. Only the CDR3 region is kept as DNA, spanning 42 bases read in frame from base 1. From a lookup of the germline V gene, CDR1 and CDR2 are SGHAT and FQNNGV. The V and J ends are trimmed by 5 bases and 1 base, leaving 6 bases between them.